This TCR beta chain appears in the sequencing data of a study of STAT5B mutations in CD4+ large granular lymphocyte leukemia. V lost 6 bases, J lost 0 bases, and 10 bases stayed unmatched. The length of the CDR3 is 19 residues. CDR1 SEHNR and CDR2 FQNEAQ come from the germline V gene (reference sequence). This clone was detected only a few times. The antigen is unknown. The data were produced by immunoSEQ multiplex PCR, yet TCRdb's version contains in-frame clones alone and is incomplete. Of 25,000 to 35,000 clones listed, around four fifths were seen once; the top ten hold roughly 0.3%. General study points: Compared with healthy controls (2/35), patient top clones favored TRBV06 (8/27).

The source material was CD4+ T cells from blood buffy coats. V is TRBV7-9 and J is TRBJ2-1; TRBD2 aligns across 14 bases. This TCR derives from a human donor in good health. The CDR3 protein is CASRKATSGRDSSYNEQFF. The CDR3 DNA is TGTGCCAGCAGAAAAGCGACTAGCGGGAGGGATAGCTCCTACAATGAGCAGTTCTTC.